Below, 27 T cell receptor beta chains from the same sample are listed, as sequenced in a study of blood T cell repertoires in COVID-19. Profiled with immunoSEQ multiplex PCR; TCRdb holds only in-frame clones, not every one. This sample has more than 65,000 clones; around 88% occur once, and the top ten carry roughly 5.4%. The sequenced material came from peripheral blood. These receptors all come from a man aged 60-69 years with acute or convalescent COVID-19.

The V and J genes are TRBV19 and TRBJ1-5; D is possibly TRBD1 (5 bases). V gave up 4 bases and J gave up 7 bases, with 11 bases separating them. This CDR3 is built from 13 residues. The germline V gene encodes CDR1 LNHDA and CDR2 SQIVND (reference sequence). The CDR3 bases are TGTGCCAGTAGTACCCAGGGTCGGCAGCCCCAGCATTTT. Protein sequence: CASSTQGRQPQHF.

The chain links TRBV13 to TRBJ2-5; 9 bases fit TRBD2. CDR1 is PRHDT and CDR2 is FYEKMQ in the germline V gene (reference sequence). J lost 1 base, V lost 0 bases, and 3 bases had no gene match. The CDR3 runs to 16 residues. CDR3 region: CASSLGPSGVQETQYF. Here the CDR3 DNA reads TGTGCCAGCAGCTTAGGCCCTAGCGGGGTCCAAGAGACCCAGTACTTC.

CDR3 in amino acids: CASSGEKNTGTNSPLHF. The CDR3 nucleotides are TGTGCCAGCAGCGGCGAAAAAAATACAGGGACTAATTCACCCCTCCACTTT. V gene TRBV9 combines with J gene TRBJ1-6; TRBD1 is a possible D gene (6 bases). Per the germline V gene, CDR1 is SGDLS and CDR2 is YYNGEE. This CDR3 is built from 17 residues. V lost 3 bases and J lost 6, with 19 bases in between. Filled out from reference TRBV9 and TRBJ1-6, the complete variable domain reads DSGVTQTPKHLITATGQRVTLRCSPRSGDLSVYWYQQSLDQGLQFLIQYYNGEERAKGNILERFSAQQFPDLHSELNLSSLELGDSALYFCASSGEKNTGTNSPLHFGNGTRLTVT.

This chain joins TRBV6-5 and TRBJ1-1; a weak D match, TRBD1 (6 bases). CDR1 is MNHEY, CDR2 SVGAGI, per germline. V gave up 3 bases and J gave up 11 bases, with 19 bases separating them. The CDR3 totals 14 residues. The CDR3 loop is CASSYGPTGRSAFF. As DNA, the CDR3 is TGTGCCAGCAGTTATGGGCCGACAGGCCGGAGTGCTTTCTTT.

This clone was detected once. The gene calls are TRBV2 and TRBJ1-5; 8 bases map to TRBD1. V trimming: 6 bases; J trimming: 7 bases; junction bases outside the gene matches: 11. The V gene's germline CDR1 is SNHLY and CDR2 FYNNEI. This CDR3 is built from 15 residues. The CDR3 sequence: CASSPGQVARQPQHF. The CDR3, as DNA: TGTGCCAGCAGCCCGGGACAGGTGGCCCGACAGCCCCAGCATTTT.

The chain couples TRBV6-2 or TRBV6-3 to TRBJ1-6, with 8 bases fitting TRBD1. Germline CDR1 and CDR2: MNHEY and SVGEGT. This CDR3 is built from 14 residues. With 5 bases clipped from V and 7 bases from J, the junction kept 4 bases outside the gene matches. In nucleotides, the CDR3 is TGTGCCAGCAGTCGGACAGGGCCCAATTCACCCCTCCACTTT. This codes for CASSRTGPNSPLHF.

J is TRBJ1-5 and V is TRBV19, with TRBD1 matching 7 bases. The CDR3 extends over 15 amino acids. Germline V lookup: CDR1 LNHDA, CDR2 SQIVND (reference sequence). The V and J ends lost 2 bases and 0 bases, in that order; junction bases with no gene match: 1. CDR3 amino acids: CASSITGVSNQPQHF. The CDR3 region has the DNA TGTGCCAGTAGTATAACAGGGGTTAGCAATCAGCCCCAGCATTTT.

The genes are TRBV6-5 and TRBJ2-3; 7 positions agree with TRBD1. Losses at the gene ends were 4 bases for V and 0 bases for J; bases not matched to a gene: 7. CDR1 is MNHEY and CDR2 is SVGAGI in the germline V gene. The length of the CDR3 is 16 residues. The CDR3 sequence is CASSLQGRPSTDTQYF. In DNA form, the CDR3 reads TGTGCCAGCAGTTTACAGGGGCGCCCTAGCACAGATACGCAGTATTTT.

The chain carries TRBV27 and TRBJ2-5; a weak D match, TRBD1 (5 bases). V was cut by 1 base and J by 4 bases, with 13 bases left in between. The CDR3 has 15 amino acids. Germline V gene data show CDR1 as MNHEY and CDR2 as SMNVEV (reference sequence). The CDR3 spells CASSLWAGKRETQYF. The CDR3 DNA is TGTGCCAGCAGTTTATGGGCAGGGAAGAGAGAGACCCAGTACTTC.

The chain couples TRBV5-5 to TRBJ1-1; D perhaps matches TRBD1 (6 bases). Germline CDR1 SGHKS, CDR2 YYEKEE (reference sequence). Trimming left V 4 bases short and J 6 bases short, with 16 bases between. The CDR3 is 14 residues long. The CDR3 loop reads CASSGGSLEAEAFF. CDR3 in DNA: TGTGCCAGCAGCGGGGGCTCTCTTGAGGCTGAAGCTTTCTTT. The complete variable domain, with remaining parts taken from reference TRBV5-5 and TRBJ1-1, reads DAGVTQSPTHLIKTRGQQVTLRCSPISGHKSVSWYQQVLGQGPQFIFQYYEKEERGRGNFPDRFSARQFPNYSSELNVNALLLGDSALYLCASSGGSLEAEAFFGQGTRLTVV.

The J gene is TRBJ1-5, the V gene TRBV27; a possible D gene is TRBD1 (6 bases). Trimming shortened V by 2 bases and J by 2 bases, and 13 bases separated the two germline ends. The germline CDR1 and CDR2 sequences are MNHEY and SMNVEV (reference sequence). There are 16 residues in the CDR3. The CDR3 bases are TGTGCCAGCAGTTTAATGGGACAAGGTGGCAATCAGCCCCAGCATTTT. Encoded protein: CASSLMGQGGNQPQHF.

The V gene is TRBV7-2, the J gene TRBJ1-1; 7 nucleotides agree with TRBD1. Germline V gene data show CDR1 as SGHTA and CDR2 as FQGNSA. The CDR3 sequence is 15 residues long. V gave up 1 base and J gave up 3 bases; unmatched junction bases: 5. The CDR3 protein is CASSLEGQRYTEAFF. DNA of the CDR3: TGTGCCAGCAGCTTAGAGGGACAGAGATACACTGAAGCTTTCTTT.

The V call is TRBV21-1, the J call TRBJ2-5; the table gives TRBD2 as D, unverified against the DNA. TRBV21-1 is recorded as a pseudogene. There are 16 residues in the CDR3. CDR3 DNA sequence: TGTGCCATGTTACTAGCGGGGGACACAATGACGGAGACCCAGTACTTC. Its translation: CAMLLAGDTMTETQYF.

V is TRBV7-2 and J is TRBJ1-2, with D possibly being TRBD1 (6 bases). This CDR3 has 16 residues. The germline V gene has CDR1 SGHTA and CDR2 FQGNSA. For the CDR3, the DNA is TGTGCTTCGGTTTCACAAGCTGGGGGGGCGCCTTATGGCTACACCTTC. As protein: CASVSQAGGAPYGYTF. Based on the CDR3 plus reference TRBV7-2 and TRBJ1-2, the full variable domain is GAGVSQSPSNKVTEKGKDVELRCDPISGHTALYWYRQSLGQGLEFLIYFQGNSAPDKSGLPSDRFSAERTGGSVSTLTIQRTQQEDSAVYLCASVSQAGGAPYGYTFGSGTRLTVV.

The chain carries TRBV5-6 and TRBJ2-1, with 9 positions matching TRBD1. Germline-derived CDR1 and CDR2 are SGHDT and YYEEEE. This CDR3 contains 14 residues. Unmatched junction bases numbered 7, after V lost 4 bases and J lost 8 bases. For the CDR3, the DNA is TGTGCCAGCAGCCGGGACAGGGAGTTACATGAGCAGTTCTTC. Translated, it gives CASSRDRELHEQFF.

The gene calls are TRBV2 and TRBJ2-7, with D unclear. This CDR3 is 13 amino acids long. The V end lost 3 bases, the J end lost 2 bases, and 8 bases lay between the germline ends. In germline, CDR1 is SNHLY, CDR2 FYNNEI. CDR3 sequence reads: CASSESVPYEQYF. CDR3 nucleotides: TGTGCCAGCAGTGAGTCAGTACCCTACGAGCAGTACTTC.

The chain is built from TRBV6-5 and TRBJ1-4; perhaps TRBD1 as D (5 bases). The germline V and J ends were trimmed by 5 bases and 0 bases, with 10 bases remaining between them. The CDR3 consists of 15 residues. Germline V gene data show CDR1 as MNHEY and CDR2 as SVGAGI. The CDR3: CASSRGRATNEKLFF. CDR3 sequence (DNA): TGTGCCAGCAGTAGGGGTCGGGCAACTAATGAAAAACTGTTTTTT.

The genes are TRBV18 and TRBJ1-3, with 7 bases aligning to TRBD1. This CDR3 comprises 15 residues. With V trimmed by 3 bases and J by 4 bases, 6 bases remained unmatched. The germline V gene has CDR1 KGHSH and CDR2 LQKENI. The CDR3 region is CASSPEGAHGNTIYF. The DNA of the CDR3 is TGTGCCAGCTCACCCGAGGGGGCCCACGGAAACACCATATATTTT.

The chain is built from TRBV5-4 and TRBJ2-5, with TRBD1 identical over 7 bases. The trim removed 1 base at V and 5 bases at J, leaving 2 bases unmatched. Germline CDR1 is SGHNT and CDR2 is YYREEE (reference sequence). This CDR3 has 13 residues. The CDR3: CASSLLGGETQYF. In DNA form, the CDR3 reads TGTGCCAGCAGCTTGCTAGGGGGCGAGACCCAGTACTTC.

The chain couples TRBV6-5 to TRBJ1-1; no firm D call. CDR1 and CDR2 (germline): MNHEY, SVGAGI. The CDR3 is made up of 12 amino acids. Trimming stripped 5 bases from V and 5 bases from J, with 9 bases between. The CDR3 reads CASSPTGTEAFF. For the CDR3, the DNA is TGTGCCAGCAGTCCGACTGGAACTGAAGCTTTCTTT.

This clone was seen once. The chain uses TRBV7-6 and TRBJ2-2; 11 bases align to TRBD2. This CDR3 is built from 15 residues. With 4 bases clipped from V and 5 bases from J, the junction kept 3 bases outside the gene matches. Germline-derived CDR1 and CDR2 are SGHVS and FNYEAQ. The CDR3 here is CASSSLAGVTGELFF. DNA for the CDR3: TGTGCCAGCAGCTCACTAGCGGGGGTAACCGGGGAGCTGTTTTTT.

The chain uses TRBV6-1 and TRBJ1-6, with D maybe TRBD1 (5 bases). The V gene's germline CDR1 is MNHNS and CDR2 SASEGT. The V end was cut by 2 bases, the J end by 7 bases, with 12 bases between. The CDR3 length is 15 residues. The CDR3 bases are TGTGCCAGCAGTGAATATGACAGTTCAAATTCACCCCTCCACTTT. Residues: CASSEYDSSNSPLHF.

This clone has just one count. The rearrangement uses TRBV18 and TRBJ1-1; D may be TRBD1 (5 bases). Trimming took off 3 bases at V and 6 bases at J, with 11 bases between the two ends. The CDR3 is 13 residues long. CDR1 and CDR2 (germline): KGHSH, LQKENI. For the CDR3, the DNA is TGTGCCAGCTCACCCCAGGGTCCACCTGAAGCTTTCTTT. It codes for CASSPQGPPEAFF.

This chain links TRBV7-2 with TRBJ2-2; 7 nucleotides agree with TRBD2. Germline trimming cut 4 bases from V and 1 base from J; bases unmatched to any gene: 6. The CDR3 length is 16 residues. Germline CDR1 is SGHTA and CDR2 is FQGNSA. The CDR3, as DNA: TGTGCCAGCAGCTCAAGCCAGCGGGGGAACACCGGGGAGCTGTTTTTT. Protein product: CASSSSQRGNTGELFF.

This clone was counted once. The CDR3 region is CASSLVQGNTEAFF. Here the CDR3 DNA reads TGCGCCAGCAGCTTGGTTCAGGGGAACACTGAAGCTTTCTTT. This sequence joins TRBV5-1 and TRBJ1-1; tentatively, D is TRBD1 (5 bases). The CDR3 covers 14 residues. V lost 0 bases to trimming and J lost 1 base, with 7 bases between them. CDR1 is SGHRS and CDR2 is YFSETQ in the germline V gene.

This rearrangement joins TRBV30 to TRBJ1-2; D not certain. Deletions cut 0 bases from V and 4 bases from J, with 15 bases between. The CDR3 covers 15 residues. Germline V lookup: CDR1 GTSNPN, CDR2 SVGIG (reference sequence). The DNA of the CDR3 is TGTGCCTGGAGTGTACTTACGCCCCGTACCTATGGCTACACCTTC. This encodes CAWSVLTPRTYGYTF. Together with reference TRBV30 and TRBJ1-2, the CDR3 gives the full variable domain: SQTIHQWPATLVQPVGSPLSLECTVEGTSNPNLYWYRQAAGRGLQLLFYSVGIGQISSEVPQNLSASRPQDRQFILSSKKLLLSDSGFYLCAWSVLTPRTYGYTFGSGTRLTVV.

V gene TRBV4-3 combines with J gene TRBJ2-1; D remains unclear. The germline V gene has CDR1 LGHNA and CDR2 YSLEER. The CDR3 runs 15 residues. V lost 0 bases, J lost 2 bases, and 8 bases lay in between. CDR3 nucleotide sequence: TGCGCCAGCAGCCAAGAAAGAGGCACCTACAATGAGCAGTTCTTC. Translated: CASSQERGTYNEQFF.